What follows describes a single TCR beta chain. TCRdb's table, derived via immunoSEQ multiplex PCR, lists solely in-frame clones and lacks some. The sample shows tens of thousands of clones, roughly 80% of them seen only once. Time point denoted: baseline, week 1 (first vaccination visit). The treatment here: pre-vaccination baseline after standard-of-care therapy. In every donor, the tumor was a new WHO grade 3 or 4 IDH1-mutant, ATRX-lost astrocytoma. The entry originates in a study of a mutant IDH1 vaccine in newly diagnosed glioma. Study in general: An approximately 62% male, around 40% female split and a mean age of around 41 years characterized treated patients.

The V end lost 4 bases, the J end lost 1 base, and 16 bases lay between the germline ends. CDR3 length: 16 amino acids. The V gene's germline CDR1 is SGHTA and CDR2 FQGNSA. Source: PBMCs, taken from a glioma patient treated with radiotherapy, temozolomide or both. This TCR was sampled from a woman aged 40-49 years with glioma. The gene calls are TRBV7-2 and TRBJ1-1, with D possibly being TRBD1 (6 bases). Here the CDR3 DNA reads TGTGCCAGCAGCTCTCTCGGGGGGGCACCGAACACTGAAGCTTTCTTT. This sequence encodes CASSSLGGAPNTEAFF.